This TCR beta chain was found in a study of shared clonotypes between healthy human individuals. The method was immunoSEQ multiplex PCR; TCRdb's version includes in-frame clones alone and lacks a portion of them. Among around 560,000 clones listed, approximately 95% were seen once. V lost 10 bases, J lost 11 bases, and 15 bases lay in between. Germline CDR1 reads WSHSY; CDR2 reads SAAADI. This CDR3 is built from 12 residues. Naive CD8 cells were CD45RO-negative, positively selected for CCR7, excluding terminally differentiated effector memory CD45RA+ cells. The source material was naive CD8+ T cells sorted from blood. The V and J genes are TRBV10-2 and TRBJ1-6; D is unresolved. The origin of this receptor is a woman aged 25 to 45 in good health. The CDR3 here is CATRPGSAPLHF. For the CDR3, the DNA is TGCGCCACCCGACCCGGGAGTGCACCCCTCCACTTT.